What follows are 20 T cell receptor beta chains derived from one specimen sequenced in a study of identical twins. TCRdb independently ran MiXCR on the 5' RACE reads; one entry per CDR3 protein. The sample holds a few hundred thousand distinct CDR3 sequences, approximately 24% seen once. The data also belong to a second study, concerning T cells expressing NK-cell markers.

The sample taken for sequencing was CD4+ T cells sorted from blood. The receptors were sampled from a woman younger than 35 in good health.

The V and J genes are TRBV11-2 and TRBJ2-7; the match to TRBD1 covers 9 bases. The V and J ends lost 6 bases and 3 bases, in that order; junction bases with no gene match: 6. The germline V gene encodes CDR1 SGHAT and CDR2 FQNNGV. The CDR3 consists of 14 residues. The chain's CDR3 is CASRRDRVYYEQYF. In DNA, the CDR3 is TGTGCCAGCAGACGGGACAGGGTTTACTACGAGCAGTACTTC.

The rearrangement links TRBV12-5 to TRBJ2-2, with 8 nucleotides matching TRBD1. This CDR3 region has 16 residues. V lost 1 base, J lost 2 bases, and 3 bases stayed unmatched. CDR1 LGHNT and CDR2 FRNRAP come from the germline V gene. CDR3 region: CASGLAGQANTGELFF. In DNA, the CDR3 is TGTGCTAGTGGTTTGGCGGGACAGGCCAACACCGGGGAGCTGTTTTTT.

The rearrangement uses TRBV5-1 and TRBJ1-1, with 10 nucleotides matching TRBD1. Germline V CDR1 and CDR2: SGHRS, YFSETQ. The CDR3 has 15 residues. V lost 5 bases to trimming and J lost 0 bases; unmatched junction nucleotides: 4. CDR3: CASRATGGLNTEAFF. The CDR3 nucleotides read TGCGCCAGCAGGGCGACAGGGGGCCTGAACACTGAAGCTTTCTTT.

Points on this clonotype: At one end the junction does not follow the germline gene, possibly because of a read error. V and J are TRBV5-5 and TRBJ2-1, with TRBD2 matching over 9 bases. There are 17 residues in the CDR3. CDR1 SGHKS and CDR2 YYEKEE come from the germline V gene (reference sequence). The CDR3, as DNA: TGTGCCAGCATCTTGGGCACCGGGACTAGCAAGTTTAATGAGCAGTTCTTC. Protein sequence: CASILGTGTSKFNEQFF.

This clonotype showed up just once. This chain's CDR3 is CASSRRLAGVRITDTQYF. The CDR3 DNA sequence: TGCGCCAGCAGCCGCCGACTAGCGGGTGTCCGGATCACAGATACGCAGTATTTT. The V and J genes are TRBV4-3 and TRBJ2-3; 10 bases are shared with TRBD2. V was clipped by 4 bases and J by 2 bases; unmatched bases: 12. Germline V gene sequence: CDR1 LGHNA, CDR2 YSLEER. This CDR3 contains 18 residues.

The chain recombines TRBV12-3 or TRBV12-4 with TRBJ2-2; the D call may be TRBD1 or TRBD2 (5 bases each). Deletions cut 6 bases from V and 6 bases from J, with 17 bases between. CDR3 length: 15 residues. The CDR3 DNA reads TGTGCCAGCAGAAGCAGGGAGAAGAGTCCCGGGGAGCTGTTTTTT. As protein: CASRSREKSPGELFF.

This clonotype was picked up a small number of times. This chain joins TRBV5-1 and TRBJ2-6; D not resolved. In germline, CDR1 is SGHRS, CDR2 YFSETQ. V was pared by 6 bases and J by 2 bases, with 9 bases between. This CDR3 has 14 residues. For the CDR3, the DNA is TGCGCCAGCACAGAGGATACTGGGGCCAACGTCCTGACTTTC. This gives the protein CASTEDTGANVLTF.

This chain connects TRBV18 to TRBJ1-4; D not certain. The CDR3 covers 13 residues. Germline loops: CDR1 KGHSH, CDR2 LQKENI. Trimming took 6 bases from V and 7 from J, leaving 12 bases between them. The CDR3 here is CASSLNSGEKLFF. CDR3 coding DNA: TGTGCCAGCTCGCTAAACAGTGGTGAAAAACTGTTTTTT.

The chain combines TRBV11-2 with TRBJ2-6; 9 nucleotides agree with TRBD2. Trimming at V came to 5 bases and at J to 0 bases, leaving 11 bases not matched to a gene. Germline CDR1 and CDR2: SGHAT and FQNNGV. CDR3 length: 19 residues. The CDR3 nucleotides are TGTGCCAGCAGCCCGCGCACCCTAGCGGGGATCTCTGGGGCCAACGTCCTGACTTTC. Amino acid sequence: CASSPRTLAGISGANVLTF.

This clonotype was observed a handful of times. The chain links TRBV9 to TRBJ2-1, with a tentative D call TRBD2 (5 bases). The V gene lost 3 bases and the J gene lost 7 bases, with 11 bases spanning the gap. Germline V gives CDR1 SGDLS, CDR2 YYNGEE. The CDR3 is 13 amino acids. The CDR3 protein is CASSGSGKNEQFF. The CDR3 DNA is TGTGCCAGCAGCGGGTCGGGGAAAAATGAGCAGTTCTTC.

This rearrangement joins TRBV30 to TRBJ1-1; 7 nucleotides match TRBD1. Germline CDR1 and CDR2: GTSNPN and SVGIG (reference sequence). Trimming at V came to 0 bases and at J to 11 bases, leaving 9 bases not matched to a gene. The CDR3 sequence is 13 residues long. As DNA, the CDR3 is TGTGCCTGGAGTGTACTGGAAGGACAGGCGGCTTTCTTT. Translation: CAWSVLEGQAAFF.

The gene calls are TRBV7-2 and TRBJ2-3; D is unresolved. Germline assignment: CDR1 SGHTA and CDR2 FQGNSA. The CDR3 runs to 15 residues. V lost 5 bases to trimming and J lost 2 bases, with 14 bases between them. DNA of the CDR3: TGTGCCAGCAGCGTTGTACATCTAGTCACAGATACGCAGTATTTT. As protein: CASSVVHLVTDTQYF.

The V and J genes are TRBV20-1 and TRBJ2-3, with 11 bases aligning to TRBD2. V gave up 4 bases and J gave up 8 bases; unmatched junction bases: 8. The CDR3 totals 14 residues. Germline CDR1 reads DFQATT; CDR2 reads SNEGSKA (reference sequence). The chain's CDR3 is CSATPLAGELTQYF. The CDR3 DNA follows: TGCAGTGCTACCCCACTAGCGGGAGAGCTTACGCAGTATTTT.

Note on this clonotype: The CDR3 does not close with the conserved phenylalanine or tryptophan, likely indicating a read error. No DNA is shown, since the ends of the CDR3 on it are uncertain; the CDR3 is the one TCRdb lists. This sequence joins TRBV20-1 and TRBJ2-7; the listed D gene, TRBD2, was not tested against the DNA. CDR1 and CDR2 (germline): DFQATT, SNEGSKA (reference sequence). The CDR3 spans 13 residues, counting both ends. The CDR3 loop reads CSARAPSGPGVGR.

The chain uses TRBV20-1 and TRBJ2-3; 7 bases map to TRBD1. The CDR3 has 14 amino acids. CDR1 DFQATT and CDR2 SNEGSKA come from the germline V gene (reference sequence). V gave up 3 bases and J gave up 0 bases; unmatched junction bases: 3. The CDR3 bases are TGCAGTGCTAGTAGGGGACAGAGCACAGATACGCAGTATTTT. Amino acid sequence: CSASRGQSTDTQYF.

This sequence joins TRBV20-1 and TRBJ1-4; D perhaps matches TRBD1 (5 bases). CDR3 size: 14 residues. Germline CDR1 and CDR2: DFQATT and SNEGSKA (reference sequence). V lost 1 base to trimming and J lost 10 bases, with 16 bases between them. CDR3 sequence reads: CSARGESRGGKLFF. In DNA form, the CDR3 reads TGCAGTGCTAGAGGGGAATCGAGGGGAGGAAAACTGTTTTTT.

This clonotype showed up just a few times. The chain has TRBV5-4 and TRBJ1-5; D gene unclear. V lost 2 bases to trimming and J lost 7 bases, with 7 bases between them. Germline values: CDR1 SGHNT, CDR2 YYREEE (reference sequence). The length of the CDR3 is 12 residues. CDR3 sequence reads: CASSFDRQPQHF. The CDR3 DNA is TGTGCCAGCAGCTTTGATCGACAGCCCCAGCATTTT.

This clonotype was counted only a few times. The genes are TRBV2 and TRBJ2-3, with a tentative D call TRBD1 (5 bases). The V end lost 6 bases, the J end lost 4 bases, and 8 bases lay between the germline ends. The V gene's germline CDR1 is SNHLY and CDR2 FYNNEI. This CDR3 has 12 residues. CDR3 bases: TGTGCCAGCAGGCTACAGGCAGATACGCAGTATTTT. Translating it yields CASRLQADTQYF.

CDR3 sequence: CSVEAVAVEQFF. DNA of the CDR3: TGCAGTGTAGAGGCGGTAGCGGTCGAGCAGTTCTTC. The chain has TRBV20-1 and TRBJ2-1, with D possibly matching TRBD2 (6 bases). The V and J ends lost 7 bases and 10 bases respectively, with 17 bases between them. This CDR3 region has 12 residues. The germline CDR1 and CDR2 sequences are DFQATT and SNEGSKA (reference sequence).

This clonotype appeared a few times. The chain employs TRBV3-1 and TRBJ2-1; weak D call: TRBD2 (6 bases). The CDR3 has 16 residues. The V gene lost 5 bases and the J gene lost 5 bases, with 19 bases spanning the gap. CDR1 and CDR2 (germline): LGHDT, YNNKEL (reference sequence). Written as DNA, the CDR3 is TGTGCCAGCAGCTACTCCCGTGCCAGCGGGCACAATGAGCAGTTCTTC. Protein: CASSYSRASGHNEQFF.